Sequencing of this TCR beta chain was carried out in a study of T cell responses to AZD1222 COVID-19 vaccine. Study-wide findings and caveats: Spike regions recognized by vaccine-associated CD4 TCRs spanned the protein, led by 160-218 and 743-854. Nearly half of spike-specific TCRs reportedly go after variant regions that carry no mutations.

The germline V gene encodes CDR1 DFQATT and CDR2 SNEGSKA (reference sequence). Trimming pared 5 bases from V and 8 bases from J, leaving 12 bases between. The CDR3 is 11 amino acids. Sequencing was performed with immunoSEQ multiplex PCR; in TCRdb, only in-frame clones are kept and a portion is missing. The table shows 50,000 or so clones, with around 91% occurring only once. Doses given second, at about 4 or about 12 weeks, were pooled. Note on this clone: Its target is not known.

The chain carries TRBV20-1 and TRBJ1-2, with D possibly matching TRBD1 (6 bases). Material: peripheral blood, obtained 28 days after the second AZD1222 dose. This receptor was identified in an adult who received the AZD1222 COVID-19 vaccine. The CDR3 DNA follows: TGCAGTGCTCAGGGGAGGGGAGGCTACACCTTC. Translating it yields CSAQGRGGYTF.